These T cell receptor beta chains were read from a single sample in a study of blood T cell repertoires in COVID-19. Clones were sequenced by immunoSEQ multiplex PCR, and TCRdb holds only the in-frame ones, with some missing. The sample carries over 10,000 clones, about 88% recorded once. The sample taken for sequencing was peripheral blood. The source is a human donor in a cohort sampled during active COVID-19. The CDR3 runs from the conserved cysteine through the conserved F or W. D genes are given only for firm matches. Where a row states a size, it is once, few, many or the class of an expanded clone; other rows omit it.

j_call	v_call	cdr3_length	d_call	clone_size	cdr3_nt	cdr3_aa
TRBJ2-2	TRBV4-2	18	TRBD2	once	TGTGCCAGCAGCCAAACGACGACTAGCGGCGCGAACACCGGGGAGCTGTTTTTT	CASSQTTTSGANTGELFF
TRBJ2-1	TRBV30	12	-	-	TGTGCCTGTAGCGTTACCTACAATGAGCAGTTCTTC	CACSVTYNEQFF
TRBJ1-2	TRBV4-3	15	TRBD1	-	TGCGCCAGCAGCCAAGTGAACAGGGGCGCCTATGGCTACACCTTC	CASSQVNRGAYGYTF
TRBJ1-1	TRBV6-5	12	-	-	TGTGCCAGCCTAGTAGGCCGCACTGAAGCTTTCTTT	CASLVGRTEAFF
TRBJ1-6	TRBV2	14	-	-	TGTGCCAGCAGCCCCGGACAGAGACCTTCACCCCTCCACTTT	CASSPGQRPSPLHF
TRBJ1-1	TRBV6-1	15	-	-	TGTGCCAGCAGTGAATTTAAGGGGATGAACACTGAAGCTTTCTTT	CASSEFKGMNTEAFF
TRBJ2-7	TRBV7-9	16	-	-	TGTGCCAGCAGCCCAGAACCGGGACACGCTTCCTACGAGCAGTACTTC	CASSPEPGHASYEQYF
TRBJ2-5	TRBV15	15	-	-	TGTGCCACCAGCAGAGCCTCTGAAATCTATGAGACCCAGTACTTC	CATSRASEIYETQYF
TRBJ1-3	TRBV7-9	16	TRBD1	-	TGTGCCAGCAGCTCCCGGGACAGGGGGCCCGGAAACACCATATATTTT	CASSSRDRGPGNTIYF
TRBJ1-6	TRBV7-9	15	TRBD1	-	TGTGCCAGCAGCTCGGGGACAGGGGGCGGTTCACCCCTCCACTTT	CASSSGTGGGSPLHF
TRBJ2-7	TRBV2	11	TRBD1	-	TGTGCCGGCGACAGGGGCAACGAGCAGTACTTC	CAGDRGNEQYF
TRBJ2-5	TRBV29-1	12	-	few	TGCAGCCTGCAGGGCGGCCAAGAGACCCAGTACTTC	CSLQGGQETQYF
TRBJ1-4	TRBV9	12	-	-	TGTGCCAGTGGAGACTGGAATGAAAAACTGTTTTTT	CASGDWNEKLFF
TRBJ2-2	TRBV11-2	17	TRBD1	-	TGTGCCAGCATCTTGACGGTGGGACAGGGGGACACCGGGGAGCTGTTTTTT	CASILTVGQGDTGELFF
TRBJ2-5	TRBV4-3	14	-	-	TGCGCCAGCAGCCAAGATACGGGGGCGGGGGCCCAGTACTTC	CASSQDTGAGAQYF
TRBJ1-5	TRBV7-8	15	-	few	TGTGCCAGCAGCTTATACCGGGGTCAAAATCAGCCCCAGCATTTT	CASSLYRGQNQPQHF
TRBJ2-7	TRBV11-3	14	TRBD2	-	TGTGCCAGCGCCTCCGGGGGGGCTTCGGACGAGCAGTACTTC	CASASGGASDEQYF
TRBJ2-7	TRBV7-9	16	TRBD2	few	TGTGCCAGCAGCTTCCCGGCTAGCGGGAACTCCTACGAGCAGTACTTC	CASSFPASGNSYEQYF
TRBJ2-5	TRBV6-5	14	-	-	TGTGCCAGCAGCCACCAGGCGGGCGGGGAGACCCAGTACTTC	CASSHQAGGETQYF
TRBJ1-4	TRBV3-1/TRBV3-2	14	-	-	TGTGCCAGCAGCCAACCGGGGGCTAATGAAAAACTGTTTTTT	CASSQPGANEKLFF
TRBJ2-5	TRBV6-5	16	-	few	TGTGCCAGCAGTTACTCGACCCGGACACAAAGGGAGACCCAGTACTTC	CASSYSTRTQRETQYF
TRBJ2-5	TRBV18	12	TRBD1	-	TGTGCCAGCTCACCGACAGGGGAGACCCAGTACTTC	CASSPTGETQYF
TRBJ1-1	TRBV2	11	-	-	TGTGCCAGCAGTGACGAGAGGAGAGCTTTCTTT	CASSDERRAFF
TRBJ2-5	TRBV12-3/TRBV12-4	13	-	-	TGTGCCAGCAGTTTGGGGGGACAGTCCACCCAGTACTTC	CASSLGGQSTQYF
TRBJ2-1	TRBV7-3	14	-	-	TGTGCCAGCAGCTTAACAAGGAACAGCAATGAGCAGTTCTTC	CASSLTRNSNEQFF
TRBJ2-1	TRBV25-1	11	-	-	TGTGCCAGCAGTCCAAGCCGCGAGCAGTTCTTC	CASSPSREQFF
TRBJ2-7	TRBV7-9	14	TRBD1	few	TGTGCCAGCAGCCATAGGACAGGGGGCTACGAGCAGTACTTC	CASSHRTGGYEQYF
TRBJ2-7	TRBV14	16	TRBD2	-	TGTGCCAGCAGCCAATCCGGGACTAGCGGGACTTACGAGCAGTACTTC	CASSQSGTSGTYEQYF
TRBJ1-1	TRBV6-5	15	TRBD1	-	TGTGCCAGCAGTTACTTTACGGGACAGGGGTATGAAGCTTTCTTT	CASSYFTGQGYEAFF
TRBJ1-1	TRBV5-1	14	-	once	TGCGCCAGCAGCAGAGCCTCCCAGAACACTGAAGCTTTCTTT	CASSRASQNTEAFF
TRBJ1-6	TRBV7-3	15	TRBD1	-	TGTGCCAGCAGCCGGACCGGGACAGGGGATTCACCCCTCCACTTT	CASSRTGTGDSPLHF
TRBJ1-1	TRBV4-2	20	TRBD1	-	TGTGCCAGCAGCCAGATAAGGGAGAGACAGGGTATTCTTTTGAACACTGAAGCTTTCTTT	CASSQIRERQGILLNTEAFF
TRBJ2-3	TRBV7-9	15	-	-	TGTGCCAGCAGCTTTACCTCTGGGCAGGCAGATACGCAGTATTTT	CASSFTSGQADTQYF
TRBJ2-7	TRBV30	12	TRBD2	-	TGTGCCTGGGCGGGACTAGGCTACGAGCAGTACTTC	CAWAGLGYEQYF
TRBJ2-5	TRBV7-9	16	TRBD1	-	TGTGCCAGCAGCTTAGGGGCAGGGGGCGTCCAAGAGACCCAGTACTTC	CASSLGAGGVQETQYF
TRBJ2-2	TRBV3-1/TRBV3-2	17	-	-	TGTGCCAGCAGCCACATAACCGGCCGGGCGGGCACCGGGGAGCTGTTTTTT	CASSHITGRAGTGELFF
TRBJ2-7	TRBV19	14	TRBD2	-	TGTGCCAGTAGCGATAATGGGGGGGGCTACGAGCAGTACTTC	CASSDNGGGYEQYF
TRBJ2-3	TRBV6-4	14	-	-	TGTGCCAGCCTCGATCTGAGGGGCACAGATACGCAGTATTTT	CASLDLRGTDTQYF
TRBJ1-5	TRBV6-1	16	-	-	TGTGCCAGCAGTGAGGGGTCAGTAGGGGGCAATCAGCCCCAGCATTTT	CASSEGSVGGNQPQHF
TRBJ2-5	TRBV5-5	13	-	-	TGTGCCAGCAGCTTGCAGTACCAAGAGACCCAGTACTTC	CASSLQYQETQYF
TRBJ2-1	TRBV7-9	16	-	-	TGTGCCAGCAGCGACGACGCGGGGGCCCTTCGGAATGAGCAGTTCTTC	CASSDDAGALRNEQFF
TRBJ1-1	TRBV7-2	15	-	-	TGTGCCAGCAGCTTAACAGGGCGGGGGTACACTGAAGCTTTCTTT	CASSLTGRGYTEAFF
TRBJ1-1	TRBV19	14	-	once	TGTGCCAGTACTCCGGGGGGCCTGAACACTGAAGCTTTCTTT	CASTPGGLNTEAFF
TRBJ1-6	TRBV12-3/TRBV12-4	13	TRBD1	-	TGTGCCAGCAGTATGGACAGGGACTCACCCCTCCACTTT	CASSMDRDSPLHF
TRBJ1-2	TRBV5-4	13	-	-	TGTGCCAGCAGCCGGGGGGGAGACTATGGCTACACCTTC	CASSRGGDYGYTF
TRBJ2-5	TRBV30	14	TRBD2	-	TGTGCCTGGAGTGTATTGGGGGGGGAAGAGACCCAGTACTTC	CAWSVLGGEETQYF
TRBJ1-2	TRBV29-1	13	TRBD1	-	TGCAGCGTGGGACAGGGTACTAACTATGGCTACACCTTC	CSVGQGTNYGYTF
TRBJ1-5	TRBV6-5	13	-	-	TGTGCCAGCAGTTACCAGGTCAATCAGCCCCAGCATTTT	CASSYQVNQPQHF
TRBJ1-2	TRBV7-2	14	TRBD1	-	TGTGCCAGCAGCCTTGGGGACAGCCTCTATGGCTACACCTTC	CASSLGDSLYGYTF
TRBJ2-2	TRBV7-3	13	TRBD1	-	TGTGCCAGCAGCTTACAGGGGGCCGGGGAGCTGTTTTTT	CASSLQGAGELFF
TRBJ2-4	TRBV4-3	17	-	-	TGCGCCAGCAGCCAAGAATGGCCCAGGGTGGGAAAAAACATTCAGTACTTC	CASSQEWPRVGKNIQYF
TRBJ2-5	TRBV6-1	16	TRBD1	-	TGTGCCAGCAGTGCAGGGACAGCTCCTGCGGGTGAGACCCAGTACTTC	CASSAGTAPAGETQYF
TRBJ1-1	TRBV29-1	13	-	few	TGCAGCGTTGAAGTCGCGGCGAACACTGAAGCTTTCTTT	CSVEVAANTEAFF
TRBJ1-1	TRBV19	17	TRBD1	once	TGTGCCAGTAGCTCCCTCCGGGACAGGAGGTCCCCCGTGGAAGCTTTCTTT	CASSSLRDRRSPVEAFF
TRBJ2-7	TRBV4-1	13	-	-	TGCGCCAGCAGCCGAGGAGGGGTACTCGAGCAGTACTTC	CASSRGGVLEQYF
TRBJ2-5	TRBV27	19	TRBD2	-	TGTGCCAGCAGTCCGAATCGACTAGCGGGGACACCCTTAGGAGAGACCCAGTACTTC	CASSPNRLAGTPLGETQYF
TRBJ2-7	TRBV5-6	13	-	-	TGTGCCAGCAGCTTGACAGGATCCCGGGAGCAGTACTTC	CASSLTGSREQYF
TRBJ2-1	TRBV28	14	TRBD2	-	TGTGCCAGCAGGCCATGGCGGGGGGACAATGAGCAGTTCTTC	CASRPWRGDNEQFF
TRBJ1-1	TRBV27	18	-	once	TGTGCCAGCAGTTTATCTTCCGTCGGACAGCGGGATTTCACTGAAGCTTTCTTT	CASSLSSVGQRDFTEAFF
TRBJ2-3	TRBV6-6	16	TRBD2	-	TGTGCCAGCAGTTACGGTCCTAGCGGTAGCACAGATACGCAGTATTTT	CASSYGPSGSTDTQYF